A single sample gave rise to the 10 T cell receptor beta chains below, sequenced in a study of T cell repertoires in cytomegalovirus infection. The antigens for these receptors are not known. TCRdb reanalysed the reads using MiXCR and keeps one entry per CDR3 protein. Of under 95,000 distinct CDR3 sequences in the sample, 40% to 50% were seen once. The starting material was CD8+ T cells from cultured PBMCs, obtained from culture after CMV antigen stimulation. The origin of the receptors is a human donor in good health (CMV status not recorded). Some clones in this sample may be carry-over from other donors' samples.

This clonotype was counted only a few times. The CDR3 loop reads CASSLDYGYTF. As DNA, the CDR3 is TGTGCCAGCAGCTTAGACTATGGCTACACCTTC. This chain joins TRBV7-9 and TRBJ1-2; D not certain. V was trimmed by 1 base and J by 3 bases, leaving 0 bases between them. This CDR3 has 11 amino acids. Per germline, CDR1 SEHNR and CDR2 FQNEAQ (reference sequence).

The genes are TRBV27 and TRBJ1-1; D is unresolved. V shed 7 bases and J shed 0 bases, with 15 bases lying between them. The CDR3 extends over 15 amino acids. Germline V gene data show CDR1 as MNHEY and CDR2 as SMNVEV (reference sequence). The CDR3 bases are TGTGCCAGCAAGTCGGGCGCGACGATGAACACTGAAGCTTTCTTT. This gives the protein CASKSGATMNTEAFF.

The chain couples TRBV7-6 to TRBJ2-5; D may be TRBD1 (6 bases). Per the germline V gene, CDR1 is SGHVS and CDR2 is FNYEAQ. The CDR3 has 14 residues. Trimming pared 4 bases from V and 1 base from J, leaving 10 bases between. CDR3 DNA: TGTGCCAGCAGCTCACGGGACATCCAAGAGACCCAGTACTTC. Amino acids: CASSSRDIQETQYF.

The chain combines TRBV3-1 with TRBJ2-3; 8 nucleotides align to TRBD1. With V trimmed by 1 base and J by 6 bases, 3 bases remained unmatched. This CDR3 region has 14 residues. The germline V gene has CDR1 LGHDT and CDR2 YNNKEL (reference sequence). CDR3 in DNA: TGTGCCAGCAGCCAAGGACAGGGGAGCGATACGCAGTATTTT. Translating gives CASSQGQGSDTQYF.

This clonotype was observed at least ten times. The CDR3 sequence is CASSPQGRLGGNTEAFF. Here the CDR3 DNA reads TGTGCCAGCAGCCCCCAGGGCCGCCTCGGGGGGAACACTGAAGCTTTCTTT. V usage is TRBV7-2 and J usage is TRBJ1-1, with D tentatively TRBD1 (5 bases). The CDR3 extends over 17 amino acids. Germline assignment: CDR1 SGHTA and CDR2 FQGNSA. V was pared by 5 bases and J by 1 base, with 20 bases between.

This clonotype was seen a few times. The rearrangement joins TRBV12-3 or TRBV12-4 to TRBJ2-3; D is unclear. Deletions cut 3 bases from V and 6 bases from J, with 1 base between. The CDR3 sequence is 10 residues long. The CDR3 sequence is CASSFDTQYF. The CDR3 DNA sequence: TGTGCCAGCAGTTTCGATACGCAGTATTTT.

This clonotype was seen repeatedly, ten times or more. V usage is TRBV7-6 and J usage is TRBJ1-1; D gene unclear. Germline V gene lookup returns CDR1 SGHVS and CDR2 FNYEAQ. The CDR3 runs 14 residues. V was shortened by 0 bases and J by 0 bases, with 5 bases between the two germline ends. DNA of the CDR3: TGTGCCAGCAGCTTAGCAGGGATGAACACTGAAGCTTTCTTT. It is translated as CASSLAGMNTEAFF.

The chain uses TRBV12-3 or TRBV12-4 and TRBJ2-3, with D unclear. Trimming took off 7 bases at V and 4 bases at J, with 15 bases between the two ends. This CDR3 region has 14 residues. As DNA, the CDR3 is TGTGCCAGCAACCCCCCGCAGAGCCCAGATACGCAGTATTTT. It encodes CASNPPQSPDTQYF.

This clonotype was picked up many times. The chain uses TRBV5-6 and TRBJ1-2, with D tentatively TRBD1 (5 bases). Trimming removed 2 bases from V and 4 bases from J, with 12 bases in between. CDR1 SGHDT and CDR2 YYEEEE come from the germline V gene. This CDR3 comprises 14 residues. The CDR3 loop is CASSFVRAPYGYTF. The CDR3 bases are TGTGCCAGCAGCTTCGTCAGGGCCCCCTATGGCTACACCTTC.

The J gene is TRBJ1-5, the V gene TRBV27, with unresolved D. The CDR3 has 15 residues. Per germline, CDR1 MNHEY and CDR2 SMNVEV (reference sequence). The V end lost 2 bases, the J end lost 1 base, and 9 bases lay between the germline ends. This CDR3 reads CASSLRGRSNQPQHF. The CDR3 coding sequence is TGTGCCAGCAGTTTACGGGGTAGGAGCAATCAGCCCCAGCATTTT.